The rows below give T cell receptor beta chains drawn from one sample of a study of T-cell reconstitution after alpha-beta-depleted transplantation in children. A single record per CDR3 protein comes from TCRdb applying MiXCR to the PCR reads. Of 500,000 to 650,000 distinct CDR3 sequences listed, 10% to 15% were seen once; the top ten hold approximately 2%. The specimen was PBMCs, mostly from graft donor cells, collected 360 days after TCRalphabeta/CD19-depleted stem cell transplant. Source of these receptors: a male patient under 18 who had a stem cell transplant for acute myeloid leukemia, so the T cells may come from the graft donor. Both conserved end residues are part of each CDR3. The D gene is left open where the match is weak. Only part of the rows carry a size: once, few, many, or a class if the clone is expanded.

D	V	size	J	length	CDR3	DNA
TRBD1	TRBV12-3/TRBV12-4	many	TRBJ2-5	13	CASSFLQGETQYF	TGTGCCAGCAGTTTCCTACAGGGGGAGACCCAGTACTTC
TRBD2	TRBV20-1	NA	TRBJ2-5	15	CSADSGGNPTETQYF	TGCAGTGCCGATAGCGGGGGGAACCCAACAGAGACCCAGTACTTC
TRBD2	TRBV11-3	few	TRBJ2-1	16	CASSLGISGDDNEQFF	TGTGCCAGCAGCTTAGGAATTAGCGGGGACGACAATGAGCAGTTCTTC
NA	TRBV12-3/TRBV12-4	NA	TRBJ2-5	11	CASSPNRSQYF	TGTGCCAGCAGTCCCAATAGGTCCCAGTACTTC
TRBD1	TRBV4-3	many	TRBJ1-1	15	CASSQDPRTGAEAFF	TGCGCCAGCAGCCAAGATCCTCGGACAGGTGCTGAAGCTTTCTTT
TRBD1	TRBV19	few	TRBJ2-7	14	CASSIGTGGFEQYF	TGTGCCAGTAGTATCGGGACAGGGGGCTTCGAGCAGTACTTC
TRBD2	TRBV19	NA	TRBJ2-7	14	CASSMRGANYEQYF	TGTGCCAGTAGTATGCGGGGGGCGAACTACGAGCAGTACTTC
NA	TRBV12-3/TRBV12-4	few	TRBJ2-3	18	CASSQKTVGGGGTDTQYF	TGTGCCAGCAGCCAGAAAACGGTGGGAGGGGGAGGCACAGATACGCAGTATTTT
NA	TRBV28	few	TRBJ2-1	15	CASSLCGRWGNEQFF	TGTGCCAGCAGTTTATGCGGCCGGTGGGGAAATGAGCAGTTCTTC
NA	TRBV24-1	few	TRBJ2-1	15	CATSVAGAPYNEQFF	TGTGCCACCAGTGTAGCAGGGGCTCCTTACAATGAGCAGTTCTTC
NA	TRBV7-9	few	TRBJ2-1	14	CASSLRELSNEQFF	TGTGCCAGCAGCTTAAGGGAATTGTCCAATGAGCAGTTCTTC
NA	TRBV28	NA	TRBJ2-3	17	CASSFSWGKPHTDTQYF	TGTGCCAGCAGTTTCTCCTGGGGGAAACCTCACACAGATACGCAGTATTTT
TRBD1	TRBV20-1	few	TRBJ2-7	17	CSARLRTGKEIAYEQYF	TGCAGTGCTAGACTAAGGACAGGGAAGGAAATTGCCTACGAGCAGTACTTC
NA	TRBV7-2	few	TRBJ1-5	15	CASSQRGEWRQPQHF	TGTGCCAGCAGCCAACGGGGGGAGTGGAGACAGCCCCAGCATTTT
TRBD2	TRBV20-1	few	TRBJ2-2	13	CSASPGGAGELFF	TGCAGTGCTAGTCCGGGGGGTGCCGGGGAGCTGTTTTTT
NA	TRBV30	NA	TRBJ2-2	13	CAWTSAGTGELFF	TGTGCCTGGACTAGCGCAGGGACCGGGGAGCTGTTTTTT
TRBD2	TRBV20-1	few	TRBJ2-1	14	CSHPSGTRDNEQFF	TGCAGTCACCCGTCCGGGACTAGGGACAATGAGCAGTTCTTC
TRBD1	TRBV20-1	NA	TRBJ2-1	14	CSARLQGAYNEQFF	TGCAGTGCTAGACTCCAGGGGGCCTACAATGAGCAGTTCTTC
TRBD2	TRBV5-1	NA	TRBJ2-3	19	CASSSGLAGVPGSTDTQYF	TGCGCCAGCAGCTCTGGACTAGCGGGAGTCCCAGGGAGCACAGATACGCAGTATTTT
TRBD2	TRBV7-2	NA	TRBJ2-1	15	CASSLGGLAANEQFF	TGTGCCAGCAGCTTAGGGGGACTAGCGGCCAATGAGCAGTTCTTC
TRBD2	TRBV11-2	NA	TRBJ2-7	14	CASSGSGLAREQYF	TGTGCCAGCAGCGGATCGGGACTAGCGCGCGAGCAGTACTTC
NA	TRBV6-2/TRBV6-3	few	TRBJ2-5	13	CASRDTYQETQYF	TGTGCCAGCAGGGACACGTACCAAGAGACCCAGTACTTC
NA	TRBV29-1	many	TRBJ2-2	14	CSVSRGGNTGELFF	TGCAGCGTTTCTCGGGGCGGGAACACCGGGGAGCTGTTTTTT
NA	TRBV28	NA	TRBJ2-7	13	CASRPGPHYEQYF	TGTGCCAGCAGACCGGGACCTCATTACGAGCAGTACTTC
NA	TRBV20-1	few	TRBJ1-5	13	CSARDGVNQPQHF	TGCAGTGCTAGAGATGGTGTTAATCAGCCCCAGCATTTT
NA	TRBV29-1	NA	TRBJ1-1	13	CSGRGRMNTEAFF	TGCAGCGGTCGGGGGAGAATGAACACTGAAGCTTTCTTT
TRBD2	TRBV9	many	TRBJ2-1	16	CASSVAGRGSYNEQFF	TGTGCCAGCAGCGTAGCTGGGCGGGGGTCCTACAATGAGCAGTTCTTC
NA	TRBV7-6	NA	TRBJ2-7	16	CASSLANIRGTYEQYF	TGTGCCAGCAGCTTAGCAAATATTAGAGGTACCTACGAGCAGTACTTC
NA	TRBV16	NA	TRBJ2-1	16	CASSQPNRDSYNEQFF	TGTGCCAGCAGCCAACCAAACAGGGACTCCTACAATGAGCAGTTCTTC
NA	TRBV20-1	many	TRBJ2-5	12	CSARRVQETQYF	TGCAGTGCTAGAAGGGTTCAAGAGACCCAGTACTTC
NA	TRBV24-1	few	TRBJ2-4	16	CATSDPSGGARDIQYF	TGTGCCACCAGTGACCCCTCAGGGGGGGCGCGGGACATTCAGTACTTC
TRBD2	TRBV28	NA	TRBJ2-5	16	CASSLWQAGEGETQYF	TGTGCCAGCAGTTTATGGCAAGCGGGAGAGGGGGAGACCCAGTACTTC
NA	TRBV11-2	many	TRBJ2-1	17	CASSLGGWSTVMNEQFF	TGTGCCAGCAGCTTAGGAGGGTGGTCGACCGTCATGAATGAGCAGTTCTTC
NA	TRBV14	NA	TRBJ2-5	16	CASSQDVGVIQETQYF	TGTGCCAGCAGCCAAGATGTGGGAGTGATCCAAGAGACCCAGTACTTC
NA	TRBV10-3	few	TRBJ2-4	20	CAISEYLSGVQELTKNIQYF	TGTGCCATCAGTGAATATCTATCCGGAGTGCAGGAGCTGACCAAAAACATTCAGTACTTC
NA	TRBV2	many	TRBJ2-5	15	CASSTTTDYQETQYF	TGTGCCAGCAGTACGACGACAGATTACCAAGAGACCCAGTACTTC
TRBD1	TRBV27	few	TRBJ2-7	16	CASRLGQAPAPYEQYF	TGTGCCAGCAGACTCGGACAGGCTCCCGCCCCTTACGAGCAGTACTTC
NA	TRBV6-5	NA	TRBJ2-2	18	CASSYSKWLASNTGELFF	TGTGCCAGCAGTTACTCGAAGTGGCTAGCCTCGAACACCGGGGAGCTGTTTTTT
NA	TRBV29-1	NA	TRBJ2-2	14	CSVRTLSNTGELFF	TGCAGCGTGAGGACACTCTCGAACACCGGGGAGCTGTTTTTT
NA	TRBV5-1	NA	TRBJ2-7	17	CASSLESLFQGTYEQYF	TGCGCCAGCAGCTTGGAAAGTTTGTTTCAGGGGACCTACGAGCAGTACTTC
TRBD1	TRBV13	NA	TRBJ1-5	17	CASSPVRGQGSNQPQHF	TGTGCCAGCAGCCCCGTTAGGGGACAGGGAAGCAATCAGCCCCAGCATTTT
NA	TRBV28	few	TRBJ2-7	12	CASESVSYEQYF	TGTGCCTCGGAGTCTGTTTCCTACGAGCAGTACTTC
NA	TRBV7-2	few	TRBJ2-7	14	CATQRGGAYYEQYF	TGTGCCACACAAAGGGGGGGGGCCTACTACGAGCAGTACTTC
NA	TRBV7-6	NA	TRBJ1-1	13	CASSLALADETFF	TGTGCCAGCAGCTTGGCCCTGGCGGACGAGACTTTCTTT
NA	TRBV12-3/TRBV12-4	NA	TRBJ2-4	13	CASSPMGENIQYF	TGTGCCAGCAGTCCAATGGGGGAGAACATTCAGTACTTC
NA	TRBV19	NA	TRBJ2-2	18	CASSIPPATRWGTGELFF	TGTGCCAGTAGTATACCCCCCGCGACCCGGTGGGGGACCGGGGAGCTGTTTTTT
TRBD2	TRBV29-1	many	TRBJ2-7	16	CSVDGGTSGGTYEQYF	TGCAGCGTTGACGGTGGGACTAGCGGGGGAACCTACGAGCAGTACTTC
TRBD1	TRBV5-1	many	TRBJ1-1	18	CASSLVRTGGVKDTEAFF	TGCGCCAGCAGCTTGGTTAGGACAGGGGGCGTCAAGGACACTGAAGCTTTCTTT
NA	TRBV7-2	few	TRBJ2-1	13	CASSNSKVNEQFF	TGTGCCAGCAGCAATAGCAAGGTCAACGAGCAGTTCTTC
NA	TRBV7-3	many	TRBJ2-2	15	CASSPRTIATGELFF	TGTGCCAGCAGCCCCCGGACTATCGCCACCGGGGAGCTGTTTTTT
NA	TRBV10-3	few	TRBJ2-1	12	CAISPRENEQFF	TGTGCCATCAGCCCTCGGGAGAATGAGCAGTTCTTC
NA	TRBV7-6	NA	TRBJ2-7	15	CASSPGTPGGYEQYF	TGTGCCAGCAGCCCCGGAACCCCCGGAGGCTACGAGCAGTACTTC
TRBD2	TRBV7-6	few	TRBJ2-7	15	CASSLDTSGAYEQYF	TGTGCCAGCAGCTTAGACACTAGCGGGGCGTACGAGCAGTACTTC
NA	TRBV6-2/TRBV6-3	many	TRBJ2-7	15	CASSYDRVTAYEQYF	TGTGCCAGCAGTTACGACCGGGTTACAGCCTACGAGCAGTACTTC
NA	TRBV30	few	TRBJ2-1	14	CAWSFLTNHNEQFF	TGTGCCTGGAGTTTCTTGACTAACCACAATGAGCAGTTCTTC